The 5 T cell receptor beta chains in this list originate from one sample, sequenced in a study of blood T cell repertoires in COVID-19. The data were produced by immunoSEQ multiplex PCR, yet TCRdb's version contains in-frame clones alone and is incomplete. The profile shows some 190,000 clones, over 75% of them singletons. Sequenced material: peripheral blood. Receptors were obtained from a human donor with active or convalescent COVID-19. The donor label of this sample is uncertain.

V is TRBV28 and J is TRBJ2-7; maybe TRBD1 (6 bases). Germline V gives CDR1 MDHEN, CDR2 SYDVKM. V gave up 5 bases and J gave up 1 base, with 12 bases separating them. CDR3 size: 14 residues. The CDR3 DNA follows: TGTGCCAGCAGTCCGGGACACCAGTCCTACGAGCAGTACTTC. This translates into CASSPGHQSYEQYF.

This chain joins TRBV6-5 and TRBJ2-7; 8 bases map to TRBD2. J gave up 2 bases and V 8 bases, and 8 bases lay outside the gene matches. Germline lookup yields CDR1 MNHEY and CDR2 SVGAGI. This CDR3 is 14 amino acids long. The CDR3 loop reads CASAPSGGTYEQYF. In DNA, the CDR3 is TGTGCCAGCGCTCCGTCGGGGGGGACCTACGAGCAGTACTTC.

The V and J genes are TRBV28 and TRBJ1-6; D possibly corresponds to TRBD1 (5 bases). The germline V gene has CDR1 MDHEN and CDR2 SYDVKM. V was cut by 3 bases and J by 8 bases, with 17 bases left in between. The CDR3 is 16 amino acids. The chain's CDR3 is CASSFTDIGGDSPLHF. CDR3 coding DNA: TGTGCCAGCAGTTTCACGGACATTGGTGGCGATTCACCCCTCCACTTT.

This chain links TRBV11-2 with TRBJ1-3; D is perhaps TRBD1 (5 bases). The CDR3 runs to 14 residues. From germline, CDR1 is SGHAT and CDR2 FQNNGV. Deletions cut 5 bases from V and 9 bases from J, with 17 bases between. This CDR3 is CASSQYSGGGTIYF. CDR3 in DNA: TGTGCCAGCAGCCAGTATTCCGGGGGGGGCACCATATATTTT.

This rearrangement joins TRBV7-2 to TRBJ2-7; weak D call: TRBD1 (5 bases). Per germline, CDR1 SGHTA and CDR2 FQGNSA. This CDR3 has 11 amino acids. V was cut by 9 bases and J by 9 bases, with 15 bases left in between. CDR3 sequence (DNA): TGTGCCAGTTTGCAGGGCGTGGGGCAGTACTTC. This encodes CASLQGVGQYF.